These T cell receptor beta chains were read from a single sample in a study of vaccination and CD4 T cells after COVID-19. These receptors' targets are unknown. Each CDR3 protein is one row after TCRdb ran MiXCR on the PCR reads. The profile shows some 7,700 distinct CDR3 sequences, roughly 48% of them singletons. Source material: CD4+ T cells from blood, cultured in vitro. The receptor set was obtained from a human donor in good health. The CDR3 runs from the conserved cysteine through the conserved F or W. The order of the fields is D gene, J gene, clone size, V gene, CDR3 DNA, CDR3 protein. The D gene is left open where the match is weak. Rows may omit the clone size; those that give it use once, few, many or a size class.

NA	TRBJ2-5	few	TRBV12-3/TRBV12-4	TGTGCCAGCAGCACGGGATCCGGGCGGGAGACCCAGTACTTC	CASSTGSGRETQYF
NA	TRBJ2-2	few	TRBV6-4	TGTGCCAGCAGCCGAAAGGCCCTGAACACCGGGGAGCTGTTTTTT	CASSRKALNTGELFF
NA	TRBJ2-3	NA	TRBV7-8	TGTGCCAGCAGCTTAGGCGGCTCAGGATGGACCACAGATACGCAGTATTTT	CASSLGGSGWTTDTQYF
NA	TRBJ1-2	NA	TRBV12-3/TRBV12-4	TGTGCCAGCAGTTTAAGGGTCGGCGGGGCGCCCCCTAACTATGGCTACACCTTC	CASSLRVGGAPPNYGYTF
NA	TRBJ2-2	NA	TRBV30	TGTGCCGGGAGGTGGAGGGCGAACACCGGGGAGCTGTTTTTT	CAGRWRANTGELFF
NA	TRBJ1-3	few	TRBV6-2/TRBV6-3	TGTGCCAGCAGTTCCCTAGGACCTTACGGGACATATTTT	CASSSLGPYGTYF
NA	TRBJ1-1	NA	TRBV25-1	TGTGCCAGCAGTGAAAGTCCCCCCAGGGGAGCTTTCTTT	CASSESPPRGAFF
TRBD2	TRBJ2-1	few	TRBV20-1	TGCAGTGCTGGTCTTCTTTTGGGGACTAGCGGGGGGCCCGCTCATAATGAGCAGTTCTTC	CSAGLLLGTSGGPAHNEQFF
NA	TRBJ1-2	NA	TRBV12-3/TRBV12-4	TGTGCCAGCTATCCCTGGGGGCCATATGGCTACACCTTC	CASYPWGPYGYTF
NA	TRBJ2-2	NA	TRBV19	TGTGCCAGTAGTGTGATCGGGGAGCTGTTTTTT	CASSVIGELFF
TRBD2	TRBJ2-1	NA	TRBV4-1	TGCGCCAGCAGCCAAGGGCTAGCGGGAGGCGGCGAGCAGTTCTTC	CASSQGLAGGGEQFF
NA	TRBJ1-1	NA	TRBV30	TGTGCCTGGAGTGTGGGGCAGCGGGAAGCTTTCTTT	CAWSVGQREAFF
TRBD1	TRBJ1-1	few	TRBV27	TGTGCCAGCAGTATCGGACAGGAACTAAACGAAGCTTTCTTT	CASSIGQELNEAFF
TRBD2	TRBJ2-7	NA	TRBV27	TGTGCCAGCAGTTCCTCGCGGGACTACCCCTACGAGCAGTACTTC	CASSSSRDYPYEQYF
NA	TRBJ2-5	NA	TRBV11-3	TGTGCCAGCAGCACCTCCGGGGGGCTGGGGGAGACCCAGTACTTC	CASSTSGGLGETQYF
NA	TRBJ2-5	NA	TRBV15	TGTGCCACCAGCAGCCGCTTACAAGAGACCCAGTACTTC	CATSSRLQETQYF
NA	TRBJ1-2	NA	TRBV12-3/TRBV12-4	TGTGCCAGCAGTTTCGGGGGGCGTACTAACTATGGCTACACCTTC	CASSFGGRTNYGYTF
TRBD1	TRBJ1-2	once	TRBV4-2	TGTGCCAGCAGGAACTCAGGGGGCGCGAACTATGGCTACACCTTC	CASRNSGGANYGYTF
NA	TRBJ1-2	NA	TRBV20-1	TGCAGTGCTAGCGAACGACAGTCTAACTATGGCCACACCTTC	CSASERQSNYGHTF
TRBD2	TRBJ2-1	few	TRBV19	TGTGCCAGTAGTACGGCGGCGGGAGCTCCCTACAATGAGCAGTTCTTC	CASSTAAGAPYNEQFF
NA	TRBJ1-6	few	TRBV20-1	TGCAGTGCCAAGGGGTTGTCGCGATCACCCCTCCACTTT	CSAKGLSRSPLHF
NA	TRBJ1-2	NA	TRBV6-1	TGTGCCAGCAGCCCACCCCCGGGGAACTATGGCTACACCTTC	CASSPPPGNYGYTF
TRBD1	TRBJ1-5	few	TRBV6-2/TRBV6-3	TGTGCCAGCAGTTACTTCCCGAGGGGGCGGAGCAATCAGCCCCAGCATTTT	CASSYFPRGRSNQPQHF
TRBD2	TRBJ2-5	NA	TRBV5-1	TGCGCCAGCAGCTCTACGGGACTAGCGGGGGGACAGACCCAGTACTTC	CASSSTGLAGGQTQYF
NA	TRBJ2-5	NA	TRBV6-1	TGTGCCAGCAGCTTCCTCCGACGGGCCCAAGAGACCCAGTACTTC	CASSFLRRAQETQYF
NA	TRBJ2-7	once	TRBV10-3	TGTGCCACCAGGGGTCTGGACGAGCAGTACTTC	CATRGLDEQYF
TRBD1	TRBJ2-2	NA	TRBV19	TGTGCCAGTAGTCGGGACAGGAACACCAGGACCGGGGAGCTGTTTTTT	CASSRDRNTRTGELFF
TRBD1	TRBJ1-2	few	TRBV11-2	TGTGCCAGCAGCTCCTACAGGGGTCCCGACTATGGCTACACCTTC	CASSSYRGPDYGYTF
TRBD2	TRBJ2-7	NA	TRBV19	TGTGCCAGTAGTATAGATCGGCTAGCGGGAGTGAACGAGCAGTACTTC	CASSIDRLAGVNEQYF
NA	TRBJ2-5	NA	TRBV2	TGTGCCAGCAGTGGAGAGACCCAGTACTTC	CASSGETQYF
NA	TRBJ1-2	few	TRBV20-1	TGCAGTGCTAGAGATCGTACAGGGAATGTGAGGAGTGGCTACACCTTC	CSARDRTGNVRSGYTF
TRBD2	TRBJ2-7	NA	TRBV7-9	TGTGCCAGCAGCTTCAGGGAGGGGAGCTACGAGCAGTACTTC	CASSFREGSYEQYF
TRBD1	TRBJ2-5	NA	TRBV4-1	TGCGCCAGCAGCCAAGACCCCACAGGGGTGGAGACCCAGTACTTC	CASSQDPTGVETQYF
NA	TRBJ1-5	NA	TRBV2	TGTGCCAGCAGTGAGACGTCTCAGCCCCAGCATTTT	CASSETSQPQHF
TRBD1	TRBJ1-2	NA	TRBV7-2	TGTGCCAGCAGCCCACAGACAGGGGGTGGGTTCGGCTATGGCTACACCTTC	CASSPQTGGGFGYGYTF
NA	TRBJ1-3	NA	TRBV6-1	TGTGCGAGTCGACCGGGCGCCGGAAACACCATATATTTT	CASRPGAGNTIYF
NA	TRBJ1-2	few	TRBV2	TGTGCCAGCAGGCGGGTACAGAACCCTAGTGGCTACACCTTC	CASRRVQNPSGYTF
TRBD1	TRBJ1-5	NA	TRBV28	TGTGCCAGCAGACGGACAGGGGTTTATCGTAATCAGCCCCAGCATTTT	CASRRTGVYRNQPQHF
TRBD2	TRBJ2-1	NA	TRBV20-1	TGCAGTGCTTACAGTGGGGCTAGCGGTATGGCCTACAATGAGCAGTTCTTC	CSAYSGASGMAYNEQFF
NA	TRBJ1-5	NA	TRBV20-1	TGCAGTGCTAGTGCCATCTCGAATAGCAATCAGCCCCAGCATTTT	CSASAISNSNQPQHF
TRBD2	TRBJ2-7	NA	TRBV7-2	TGTGCCAGCAGCTTAGCGAGACTAGCGGGGGCGTCCTTGAGCTCCTACGAGCAGTACTTC	CASSLARLAGASLSSYEQYF
TRBD2	TRBJ2-3	NA	TRBV12-3/TRBV12-4	TGTGCCAGCAGTTTCCTAGCGGGGGGGAGTCCAGATACGCAGTATTTT	CASSFLAGGSPDTQYF
NA	TRBJ1-2	few	TRBV20-1	TGCGGAAGTGGCGGCTACACCTTC	CGSGGYTF
NA	TRBJ2-1	NA	TRBV11-2	TGTGCCAGCAGCTTAGATGGTCTCCCCCACGGTGAGCAGTTCTTC	CASSLDGLPHGEQFF
TRBD1	TRBJ1-5	NA	TRBV20-1	TGCAGTGCTAGCTTCGGGACAGGGAGTCAGCCCCAGCATTTT	CSASFGTGSQPQHF
TRBD2	TRBJ2-1	few	TRBV7-9	TGTGCCAGCAGCAAGACTAGCGGGAGGGAGCAGTTCTTC	CASSKTSGREQFF
NA	TRBJ1-2	few	TRBV7-9	TGTGCCAGCAGCTGGACGGACTATGGCTACACCTTC	CASSWTDYGYTF
TRBD2	TRBJ2-3	NA	TRBV7-8	TGTGCCAGCAGCCCACTAGCGGGACTCACAGATACGCAGTATTTT	CASSPLAGLTDTQYF
NA	TRBJ2-7	NA	TRBV11-2	TGTGCCAGCAGCCCCCAGGGGGGCCCATACGAGCAGTACTTC	CASSPQGGPYEQYF
NA	TRBJ1-2	few	TRBV20-1	TGCAGTGCTAGAGATTCGCGGCGAGACACCTTC	CSARDSRRDTF
NA	TRBJ1-2	NA	TRBV20-1	TGCAGTGCTAGATTGCAGGGCCGGAGAAGTGGCTACACCTTC	CSARLQGRRSGYTF
NA	TRBJ2-5	NA	TRBV18	TGTGCCAGCTCACCTCCGGGGCGCCAGGTGGCCCAGTACTTC	CASSPPGRQVAQYF
NA	TRBJ1-1	few	TRBV6-1	TGTGCCAGCAGTGAGCCCCGGGGGGGCGAGGTAGACACTGAAGCTTTCTTT	CASSEPRGGEVDTEAFF
NA	TRBJ1-1	NA	TRBV28	TGTGCCAGCAGGAAAGCACCCCCGAACACTGAAGCTTTCTTT	CASRKAPPNTEAFF
NA	TRBJ1-1	NA	TRBV24-1	TGTGCCACCAGTAGGGGAGTGAACACTGAAGCTTTCTTT	CATSRGVNTEAFF
NA	TRBJ1-2	few	TRBV2	TGTGCCAGCAGCGAAATTCCAGGACAGAACAACTATGGCTACACCTTC	CASSEIPGQNNYGYTF
NA	TRBJ1-1	NA	TRBV3-1	TGTGCCAGCAGCCAATTTCAGGGGAATGAAGCTTTCTTT	CASSQFQGNEAFF